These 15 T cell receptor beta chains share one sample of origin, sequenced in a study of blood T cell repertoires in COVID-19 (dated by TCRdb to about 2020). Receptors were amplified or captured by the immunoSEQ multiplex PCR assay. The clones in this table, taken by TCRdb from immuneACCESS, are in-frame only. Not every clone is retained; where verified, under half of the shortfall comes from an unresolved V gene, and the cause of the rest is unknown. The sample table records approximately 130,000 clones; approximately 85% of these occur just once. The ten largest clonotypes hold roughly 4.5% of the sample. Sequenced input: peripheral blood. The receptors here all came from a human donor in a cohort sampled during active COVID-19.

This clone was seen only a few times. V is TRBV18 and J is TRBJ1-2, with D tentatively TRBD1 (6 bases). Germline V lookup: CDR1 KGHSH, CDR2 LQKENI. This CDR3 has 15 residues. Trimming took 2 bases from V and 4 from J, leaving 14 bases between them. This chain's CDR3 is CASSPKTGQFYGYTF. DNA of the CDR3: TGTGCCAGCTCACCAAAAACAGGACAGTTCTATGGCTACACCTTC.

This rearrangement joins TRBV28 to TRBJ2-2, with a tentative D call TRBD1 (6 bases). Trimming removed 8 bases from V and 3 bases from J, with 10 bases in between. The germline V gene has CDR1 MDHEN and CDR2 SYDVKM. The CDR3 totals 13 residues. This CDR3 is CASAGVDTGELFF. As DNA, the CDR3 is TGTGCCAGCGCAGGGGTAGACACCGGGGAGCTGTTTTTT.

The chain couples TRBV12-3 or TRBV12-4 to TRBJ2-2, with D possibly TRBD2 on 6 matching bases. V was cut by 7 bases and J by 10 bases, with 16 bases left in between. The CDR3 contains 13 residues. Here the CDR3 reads CASKWTTGLELFF. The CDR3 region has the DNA TGTGCCAGCAAATGGACTACAGGTCTGGAGCTGTTTTTT.

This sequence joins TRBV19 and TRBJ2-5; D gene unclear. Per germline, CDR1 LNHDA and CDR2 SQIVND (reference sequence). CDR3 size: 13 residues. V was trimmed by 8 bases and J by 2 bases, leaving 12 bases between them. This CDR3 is CASSWPPQETQYF. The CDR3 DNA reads TGTGCCAGTTCTTGGCCACCACAAGAGACCCAGTACTTC.

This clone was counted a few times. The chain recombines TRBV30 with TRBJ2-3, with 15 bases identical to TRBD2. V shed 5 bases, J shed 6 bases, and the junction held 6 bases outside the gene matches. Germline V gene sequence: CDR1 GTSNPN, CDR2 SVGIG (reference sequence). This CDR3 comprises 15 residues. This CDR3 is CAWVGLAGGQDTQYF. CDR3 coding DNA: TGTGCCTGGGTCGGACTAGCGGGGGGGCAGGATACGCAGTATTTT.

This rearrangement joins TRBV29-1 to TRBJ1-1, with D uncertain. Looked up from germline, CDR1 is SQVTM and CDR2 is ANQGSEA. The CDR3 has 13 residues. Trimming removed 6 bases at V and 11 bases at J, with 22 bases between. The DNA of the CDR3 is TGCAGCGTCGCCCCGTTGTGGCCACCGGGGGCTTTCTTT. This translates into CSVAPLWPPGAFF.

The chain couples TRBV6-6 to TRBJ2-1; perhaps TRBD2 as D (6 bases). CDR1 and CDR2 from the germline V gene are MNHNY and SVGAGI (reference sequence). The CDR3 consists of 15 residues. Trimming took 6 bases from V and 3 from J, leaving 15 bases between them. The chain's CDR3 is CASRTNSGFYNEQFF. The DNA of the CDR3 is TGTGCCAGCAGAACCAATAGCGGATTCTACAATGAGCAGTTCTTC.

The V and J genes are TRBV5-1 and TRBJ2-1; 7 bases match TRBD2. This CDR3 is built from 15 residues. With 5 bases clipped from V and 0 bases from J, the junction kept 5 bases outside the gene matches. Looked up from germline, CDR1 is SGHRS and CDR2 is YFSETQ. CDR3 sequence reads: CASSLSGVSYNEQFF. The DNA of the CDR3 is TGCGCCAGCAGTCTAAGCGGGGTCTCCTACAATGAGCAGTTCTTC.

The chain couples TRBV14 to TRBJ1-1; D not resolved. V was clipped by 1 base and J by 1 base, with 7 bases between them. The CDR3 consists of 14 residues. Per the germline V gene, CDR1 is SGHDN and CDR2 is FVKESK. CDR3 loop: CASSQVAGNTEAFF. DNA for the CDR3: TGTGCCAGCAGCCAAGTTGCCGGGAACACTGAAGCTTTCTTT.

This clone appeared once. This CDR3 is CASSIRSGQGANEQFF. The CDR3 DNA is TGCGCCAGCAGCATACGTTCGGGACAGGGGGCCAATGAGCAGTTCTTC. The chain recombines TRBV5-1 with TRBJ2-1, with 12 bases that match TRBD1. The germline V gene encodes CDR1 SGHRS and CDR2 YFSETQ. After removal of 4 bases from V and 6 bases from J, the junction contained 8 bases not matched to a gene. The CDR3 totals 16 residues.

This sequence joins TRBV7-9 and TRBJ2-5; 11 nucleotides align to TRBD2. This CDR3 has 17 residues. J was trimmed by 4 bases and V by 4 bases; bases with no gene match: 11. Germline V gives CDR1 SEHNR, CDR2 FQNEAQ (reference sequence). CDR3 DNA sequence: TGTGCCAGCAGCTCCGGACGACTAGCGGGGCCGAGAGAGACCCAGTACTTC. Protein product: CASSSGRLAGPRETQYF. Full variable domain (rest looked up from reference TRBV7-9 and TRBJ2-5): DTGVSQNPRHKITKRGQNVTFRCDPISEHNRLYWYRQTLGQGPEFLTYFQNEAQLEKSRLLSDRFSAERPKGSFSTLEIQRTEQGDSAMYLCASSSGRLAGPRETQYFGPGTRLLVL.

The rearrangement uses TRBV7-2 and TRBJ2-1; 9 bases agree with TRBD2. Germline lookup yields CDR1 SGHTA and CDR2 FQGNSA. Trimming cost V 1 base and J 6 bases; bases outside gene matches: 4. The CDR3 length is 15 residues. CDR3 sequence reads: CASSLDGRGGNEQFF. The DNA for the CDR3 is TGTGCCAGCAGCTTAGATGGGCGGGGGGGCAATGAGCAGTTCTTC.

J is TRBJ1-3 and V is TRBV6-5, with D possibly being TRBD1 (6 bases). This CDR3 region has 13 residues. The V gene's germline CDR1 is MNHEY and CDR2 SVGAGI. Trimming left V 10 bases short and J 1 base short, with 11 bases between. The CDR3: CATRQGSGNTIYF. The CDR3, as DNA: TGTGCCACCAGGCAGGGGTCTGGAAACACCATATATTTT.

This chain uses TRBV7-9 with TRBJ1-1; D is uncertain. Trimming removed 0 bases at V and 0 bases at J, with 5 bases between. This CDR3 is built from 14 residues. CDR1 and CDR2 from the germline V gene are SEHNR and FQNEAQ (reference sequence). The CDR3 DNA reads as TGTGCCAGCAGCTTAGCCGGGATGAACACTGAAGCTTTCTTT. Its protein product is CASSLAGMNTEAFF.

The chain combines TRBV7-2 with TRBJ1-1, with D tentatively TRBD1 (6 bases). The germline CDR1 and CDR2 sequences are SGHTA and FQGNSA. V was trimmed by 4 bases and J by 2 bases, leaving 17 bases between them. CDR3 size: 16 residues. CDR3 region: CASSSVARTANTEAFF. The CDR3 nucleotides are TGTGCCAGCAGCTCTGTCGCGCGGACAGCAAACACTGAAGCTTTCTTT.